This note documents a single T cell receptor beta chain sequence. The data were obtained in a study of shared clonotypes between healthy human individuals. This table comes from immunoSEQ multiplex PCR, and its TCRdb copy is limited to in-frame clones, with some not included. The table shows roughly 760,000 clones, with approximately 79% occurring only once. Negatively enriched CD4+ T cells were divided by CD45RA into naive and memory. The receptor was derived from a woman aged 30 to 39 in good health. The sequenced sample was memory CD4+ T cells sorted from blood. Subset here: CD45RA-negative fraction.

This chain's CDR3 is CASSFSGDTEAFF. In nucleotides, the CDR3 is TGTGCCAGCAGCTTTTCAGGGGACACTGAAGCTTTCTTT. V is TRBV5-4 and J is TRBJ1-1; maybe TRBD1 (6 bases). V lost 2 bases and J 3 bases, leaving 8 bases between the germline ends. This CDR3 is built from 13 residues. Germline V CDR1 and CDR2: SGHNT, YYREEE (reference sequence).